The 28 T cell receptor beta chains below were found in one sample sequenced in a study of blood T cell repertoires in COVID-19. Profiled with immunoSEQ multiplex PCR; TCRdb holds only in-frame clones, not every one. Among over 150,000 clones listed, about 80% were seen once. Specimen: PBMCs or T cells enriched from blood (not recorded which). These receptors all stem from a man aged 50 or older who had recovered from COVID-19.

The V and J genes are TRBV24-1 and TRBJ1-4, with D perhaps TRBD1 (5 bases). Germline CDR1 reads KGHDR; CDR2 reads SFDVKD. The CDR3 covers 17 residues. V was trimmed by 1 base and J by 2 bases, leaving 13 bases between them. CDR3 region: CATSDLEGAETNEKLFF. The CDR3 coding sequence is TGTGCCACCAGTGATTTAGAAGGGGCAGAGACTAATGAAAAACTGTTTTTT.

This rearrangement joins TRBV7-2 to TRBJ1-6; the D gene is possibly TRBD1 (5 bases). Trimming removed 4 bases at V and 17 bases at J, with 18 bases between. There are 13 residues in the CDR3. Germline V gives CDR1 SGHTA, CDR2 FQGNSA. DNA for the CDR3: TGTGCCAGCAGCTCGAACCTAAGACAGCCATTCCACTTT. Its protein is CASSSNLRQPFHF.

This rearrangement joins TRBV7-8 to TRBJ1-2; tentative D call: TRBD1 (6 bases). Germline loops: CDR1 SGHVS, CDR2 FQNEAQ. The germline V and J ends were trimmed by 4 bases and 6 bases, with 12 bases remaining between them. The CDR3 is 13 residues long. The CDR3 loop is CASSSADSNGYTF. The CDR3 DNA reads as TGTGCCAGCAGCTCCGCGGACAGCAATGGCTACACCTTC.

The CDR3 here is CASRTKPGQYNSPLHF. CDR3 DNA: TGTGCCAGCAGGACCAAACCGGGACAGTATAATTCACCCCTCCACTTT. This chain uses TRBV28 with TRBJ1-6; 7 bases map to TRBD1. The ends lost 6 bases at V and 4 bases at J; junction bases unmatched: 9. Germline CDR1 MDHEN, CDR2 SYDVKM. The length of the CDR3 is 16 residues.

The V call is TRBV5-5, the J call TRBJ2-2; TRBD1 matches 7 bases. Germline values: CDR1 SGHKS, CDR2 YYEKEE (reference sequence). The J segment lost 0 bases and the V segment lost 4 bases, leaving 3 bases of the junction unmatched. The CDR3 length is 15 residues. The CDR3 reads CASSGDSPNTGELFF. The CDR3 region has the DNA TGTGCCAGCAGCGGGGACAGCCCGAACACCGGGGAGCTGTTTTTT.

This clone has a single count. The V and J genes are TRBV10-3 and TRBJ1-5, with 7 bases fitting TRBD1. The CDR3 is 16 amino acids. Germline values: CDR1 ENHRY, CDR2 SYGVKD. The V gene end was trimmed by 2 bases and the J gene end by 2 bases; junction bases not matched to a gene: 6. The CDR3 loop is CAISETQGVGNQPQHF. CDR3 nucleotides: TGTGCCATCAGTGAGACCCAGGGGGTAGGCAATCAGCCCCAGCATTTT.

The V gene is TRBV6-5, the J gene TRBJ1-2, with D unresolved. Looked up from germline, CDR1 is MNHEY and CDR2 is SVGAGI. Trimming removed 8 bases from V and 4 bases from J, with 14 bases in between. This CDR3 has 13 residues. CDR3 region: CASPSVGLYGYTF. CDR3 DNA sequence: TGTGCCAGCCCCAGTGTTGGACTCTATGGCTACACCTTC.

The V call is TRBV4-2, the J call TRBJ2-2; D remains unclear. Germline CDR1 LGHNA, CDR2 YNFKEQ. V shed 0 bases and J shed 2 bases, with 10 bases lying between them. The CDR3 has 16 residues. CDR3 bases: TGTGCCAGCAGCCAAGAAGCCGCTAGAAACACCGGGGAGCTGTTTTTT. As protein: CASSQEAARNTGELFF.

DNA for the CDR3: TGCAGCGCCGGAGAGGGTTACGAGCAGTACTTC. It encodes CSAGEGYEQYF. The chain links TRBV29-1 to TRBJ2-7, with D possibly matching TRBD2 (5 bases). V dropped 7 bases and J dropped 4 bases, with 11 bases sitting between them. The CDR3 has 11 amino acids. Per the germline V gene, CDR1 is SQVTM and CDR2 is ANQGSEA.

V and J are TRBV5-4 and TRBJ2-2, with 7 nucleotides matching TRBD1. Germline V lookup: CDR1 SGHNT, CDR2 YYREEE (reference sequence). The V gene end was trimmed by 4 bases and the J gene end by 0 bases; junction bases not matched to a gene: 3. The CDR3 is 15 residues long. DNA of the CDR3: TGTGCCAGCAGCCGGGGACAGCCGAACACCGGGGAGCTGTTTTTT. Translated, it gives CASSRGQPNTGELFF.

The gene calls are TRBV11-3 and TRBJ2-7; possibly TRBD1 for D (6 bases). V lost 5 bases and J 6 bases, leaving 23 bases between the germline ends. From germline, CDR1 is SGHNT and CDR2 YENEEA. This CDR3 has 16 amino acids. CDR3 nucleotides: TGTGCCAGCAGCCCTACTACCGGGGACACACGGCGCGAGCAGTACTTC. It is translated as CASSPTTGDTRREQYF.

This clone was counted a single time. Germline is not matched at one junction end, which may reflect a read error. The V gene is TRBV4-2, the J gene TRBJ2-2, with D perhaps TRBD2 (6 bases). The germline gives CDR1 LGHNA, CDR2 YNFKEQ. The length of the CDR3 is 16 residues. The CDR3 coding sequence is TGTGCCAGCAGCCAAGGAAAGGGGAGGAACAACGGGGAGCTGTTTTTT. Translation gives CASSQGKGRNNGELFF.

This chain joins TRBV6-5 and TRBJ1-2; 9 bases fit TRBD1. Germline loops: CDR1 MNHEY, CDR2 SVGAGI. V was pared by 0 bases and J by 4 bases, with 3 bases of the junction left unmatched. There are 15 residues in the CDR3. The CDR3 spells CASSYSPTGGYGYTF. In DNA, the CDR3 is TGTGCCAGCAGTTACTCGCCGACAGGGGGCTATGGCTACACCTTC.

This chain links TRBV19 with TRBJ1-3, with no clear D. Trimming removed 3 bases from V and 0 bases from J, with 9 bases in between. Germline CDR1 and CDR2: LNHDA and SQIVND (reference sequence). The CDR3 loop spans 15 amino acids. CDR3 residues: CASSIARSSGNTIYF. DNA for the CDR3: TGTGCCAGTAGTATCGCCCGTAGCTCTGGAAACACCATATATTTT.

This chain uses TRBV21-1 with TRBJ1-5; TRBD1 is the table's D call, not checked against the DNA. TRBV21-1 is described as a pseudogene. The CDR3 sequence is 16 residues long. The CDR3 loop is CASSTALNRDNQPQHF. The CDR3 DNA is TGTGCCAGCAGCACAGCCCTGAACAGAGACAATCAGCCCCAGCATTTT.

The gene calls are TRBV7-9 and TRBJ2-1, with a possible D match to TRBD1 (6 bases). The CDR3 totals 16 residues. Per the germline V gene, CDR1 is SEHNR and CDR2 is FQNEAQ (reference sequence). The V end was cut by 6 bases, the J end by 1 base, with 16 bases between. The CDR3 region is CASRALDRISYNEQFF. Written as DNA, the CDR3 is TGTGCCAGCAGAGCTCTCGACAGGATTTCCTACAATGAGCAGTTCTTC.

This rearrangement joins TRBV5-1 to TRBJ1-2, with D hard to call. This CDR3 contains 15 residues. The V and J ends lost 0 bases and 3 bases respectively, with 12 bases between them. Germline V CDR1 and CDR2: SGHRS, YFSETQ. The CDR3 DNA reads TGCGCCAGCAGCTTGGTTGGCCTTGAGGACTATGGCTACACCTTC. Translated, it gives CASSLVGLEDYGYTF.

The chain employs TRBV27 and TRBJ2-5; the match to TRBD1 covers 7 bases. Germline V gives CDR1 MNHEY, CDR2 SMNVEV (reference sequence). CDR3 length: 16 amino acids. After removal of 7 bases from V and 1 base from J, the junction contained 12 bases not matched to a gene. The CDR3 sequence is CASTRTGGASQETQYF. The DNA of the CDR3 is TGTGCCAGCACTAGGACAGGCGGAGCCTCCCAAGAGACCCAGTACTTC.

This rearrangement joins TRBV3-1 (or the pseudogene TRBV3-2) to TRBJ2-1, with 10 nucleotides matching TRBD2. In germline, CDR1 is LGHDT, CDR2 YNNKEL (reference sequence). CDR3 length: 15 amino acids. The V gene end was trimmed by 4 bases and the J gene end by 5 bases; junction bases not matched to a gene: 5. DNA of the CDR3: TGTGCCAGCAGCCCCCGACTAGCGGGTAACAATGAGCAGTTCTTC. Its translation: CASSPRLAGNNEQFF.

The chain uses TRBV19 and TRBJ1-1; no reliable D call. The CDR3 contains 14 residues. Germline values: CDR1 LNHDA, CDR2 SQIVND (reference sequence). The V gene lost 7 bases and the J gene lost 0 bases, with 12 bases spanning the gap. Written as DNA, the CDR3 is TGTGCCAGTAATTTAGGCGGAATGAACACTGAAGCTTTCTTT. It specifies CASNLGGMNTEAFF.

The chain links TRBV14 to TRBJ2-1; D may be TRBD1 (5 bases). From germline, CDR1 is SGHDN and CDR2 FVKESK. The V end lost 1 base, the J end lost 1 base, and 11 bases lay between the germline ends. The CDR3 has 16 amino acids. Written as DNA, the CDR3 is TGTGCCAGCAGCCAAGGGGGCCAGGGATCCTACAATGAGCAGTTCTTC. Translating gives CASSQGGQGSYNEQFF.

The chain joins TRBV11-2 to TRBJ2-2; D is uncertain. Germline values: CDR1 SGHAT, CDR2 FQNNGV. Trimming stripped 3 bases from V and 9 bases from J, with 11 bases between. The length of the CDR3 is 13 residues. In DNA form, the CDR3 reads TGTGCCAGCAGCTTTGTACCGCGATGGGAGCTGTTTTTT. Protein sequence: CASSFVPRWELFF.

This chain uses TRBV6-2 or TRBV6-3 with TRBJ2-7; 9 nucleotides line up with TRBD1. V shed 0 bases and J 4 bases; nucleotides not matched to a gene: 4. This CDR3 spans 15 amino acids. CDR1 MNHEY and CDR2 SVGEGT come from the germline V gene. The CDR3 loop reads CASSYSGTGFYEQYF. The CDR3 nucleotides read TGTGCCAGCAGTTACTCCGGGACAGGGTTTTACGAGCAGTACTTC.

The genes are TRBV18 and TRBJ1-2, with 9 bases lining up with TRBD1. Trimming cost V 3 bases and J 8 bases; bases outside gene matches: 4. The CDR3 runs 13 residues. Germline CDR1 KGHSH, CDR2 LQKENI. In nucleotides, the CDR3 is TGTGCCAGCTCACCTAACACAGGGGGCGGCTACACCTTC. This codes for CASSPNTGGGYTF.

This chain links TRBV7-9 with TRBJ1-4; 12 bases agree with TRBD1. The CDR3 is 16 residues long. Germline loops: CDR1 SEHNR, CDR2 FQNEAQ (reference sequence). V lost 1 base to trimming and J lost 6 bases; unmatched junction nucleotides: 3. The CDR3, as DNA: TGTGCCAGCAGCTTAGGGGACAGGGGGCCGGATGAAAAACTGTTTTTT. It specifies CASSLGDRGPDEKLFF. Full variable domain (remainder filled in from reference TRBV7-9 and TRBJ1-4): DTGVSQNPRHKITKRGQNVTFRCDPISEHNRLYWYRQTLGQGPEFLTYFQNEAQLEKSRLLSDRFSAERPKGSFSTLEIQRTEQGDSAMYLCASSLGDRGPDEKLFFGSGTQLSVL.

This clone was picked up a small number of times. The CDR3 sequence: CASSTPRTGLTQETQYF. CDR3 DNA sequence: TGTGCCAGTAGTACCCCTAGGACAGGGTTGACCCAAGAGACCCAGTACTTC. The genes are TRBV19 and TRBJ2-5; TRBD1 matches 8 bases. The V gene's germline CDR1 is LNHDA and CDR2 SQIVND (reference sequence). The CDR3 extends over 17 amino acids. With V trimmed by 4 bases and J by 1 base, 11 bases remained unmatched.

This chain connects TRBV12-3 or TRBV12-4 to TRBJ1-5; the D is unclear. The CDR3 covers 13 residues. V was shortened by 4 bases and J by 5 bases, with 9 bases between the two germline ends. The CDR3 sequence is CASSSSGDQPQHF. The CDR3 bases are TGTGCCAGCAGTTCGTCTGGAGATCAGCCCCAGCATTTT.

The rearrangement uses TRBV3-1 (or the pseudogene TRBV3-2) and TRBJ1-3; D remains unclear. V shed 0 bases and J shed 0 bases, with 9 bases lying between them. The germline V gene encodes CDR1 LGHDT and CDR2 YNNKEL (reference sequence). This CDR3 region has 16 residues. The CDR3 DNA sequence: TGTGCCAGCAGCCAAGATCGCAGGCACTCTGGAAACACCATATATTTT. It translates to CASSQDRRHSGNTIYF.